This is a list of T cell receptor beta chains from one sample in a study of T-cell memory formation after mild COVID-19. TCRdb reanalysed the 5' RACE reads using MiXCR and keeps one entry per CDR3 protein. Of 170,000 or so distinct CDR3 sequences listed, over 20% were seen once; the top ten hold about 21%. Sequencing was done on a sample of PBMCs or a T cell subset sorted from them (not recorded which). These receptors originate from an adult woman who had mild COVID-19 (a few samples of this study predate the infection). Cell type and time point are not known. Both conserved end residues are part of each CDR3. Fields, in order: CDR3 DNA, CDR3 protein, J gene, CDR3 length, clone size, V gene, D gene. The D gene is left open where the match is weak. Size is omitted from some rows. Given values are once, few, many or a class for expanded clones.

DNA: TGTGCCAGCTCACCAGTCGGGGGTGGAGGCTACGAGCAGTACTTC; CDR3: CASSPVGGGGYEQYF; J: TRBJ2-7; length: 15; size: few; V: TRBV18; D: NA
DNA: TGTGCCAGCAGCCAAGCGGTAAAGGCCCAGTACTTC; CDR3: CASSQAVKAQYF; J: TRBJ2-5; length: 12; size: NA; V: TRBV3-1; D: NA
DNA: TGTGCCAGCAGCTTAATACCCTACGAGCAGTACTTC; CDR3: CASSLIPYEQYF; J: TRBJ2-7; length: 12; size: few; V: TRBV7-9; D: NA
DNA: TGTGCCAGCAGCCCGCAGGACAGGGGCCTCGTCAATGGCTACACCTTC; CDR3: CASSPQDRGLVNGYTF; J: TRBJ1-2; length: 16; size: NA; V: TRBV7-9; D: TRBD1
DNA: TGTGCCAGCAGCCTCCCAGGGGGGGCTGAAGCTTTCTTT; CDR3: CASSLPGGAEAFF; J: TRBJ1-1; length: 13; size: few; V: TRBV5-5; D: TRBD1
DNA: TGCAGTGCTCCTGAGGGCTTCAGCGAAGCTTTCTTT; CDR3: CSAPEGFSEAFF; J: TRBJ1-1; length: 12; size: NA; V: TRBV20-1; D: NA
DNA: TGTGCCAGCAGACCCGGGTCGGTCTATGGCTACACCTTC; CDR3: CASRPGSVYGYTF; J: TRBJ1-2; length: 13; size: few; V: TRBV12-3/TRBV12-4; D: NA
DNA: TGCGCCAGCAGCTCCGGACTAGCGGGATCGACCCAGTACTTC; CDR3: CASSSGLAGSTQYF; J: TRBJ2-5; length: 14; size: NA; V: TRBV5-1; D: TRBD2
DNA: TGCGCCAGCAGCCAAGAGGAGGACGGTGGGAACACTGAAGCTTTCTTT; CDR3: CASSQEEDGGNTEAFF; J: TRBJ1-1; length: 16; size: few; V: TRBV4-1; D: NA
DNA: TGTGCCACCGAGAGCACAGATACGCAGTATTTT; CDR3: CATESTDTQYF; J: TRBJ2-3; length: 11; size: NA; V: TRBV6-6; D: NA
DNA: TGTGCCAGCAACATGGCAGGGTTGGACACTGAAGCTTTCTTT; CDR3: CASNMAGLDTEAFF; J: TRBJ1-1; length: 14; size: NA; V: TRBV12-3/TRBV12-4; D: NA
DNA: TGCGCCAGCAGCTTGGAACTAGCCATAATGTACAATGAGCAGTTCTTC; CDR3: CASSLELAIMYNEQFF; J: TRBJ2-1; length: 16; size: NA; V: TRBV5-1; D: NA
DNA: TGTGCCAGCAGCCAATCCGTAGCGGGAGCCCGGTCCTACGAGCAGTACTTC; CDR3: CASSQSVAGARSYEQYF; J: TRBJ2-7; length: 17; size: NA; V: TRBV4-2; D: TRBD2